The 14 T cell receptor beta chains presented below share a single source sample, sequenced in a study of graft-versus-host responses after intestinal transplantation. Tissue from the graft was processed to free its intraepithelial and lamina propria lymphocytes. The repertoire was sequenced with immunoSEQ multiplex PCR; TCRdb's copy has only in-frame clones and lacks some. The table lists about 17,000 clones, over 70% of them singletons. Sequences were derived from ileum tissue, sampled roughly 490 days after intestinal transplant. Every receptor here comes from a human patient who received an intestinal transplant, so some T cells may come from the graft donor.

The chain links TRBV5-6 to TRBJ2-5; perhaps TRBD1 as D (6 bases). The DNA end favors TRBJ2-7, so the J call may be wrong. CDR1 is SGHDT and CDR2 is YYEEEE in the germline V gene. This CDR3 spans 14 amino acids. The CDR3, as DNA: TGTGCCAGCAGCTCCGGGACACACTCCTACGAGCAGTACTTC. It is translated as CASSSGTHSYEQYF.

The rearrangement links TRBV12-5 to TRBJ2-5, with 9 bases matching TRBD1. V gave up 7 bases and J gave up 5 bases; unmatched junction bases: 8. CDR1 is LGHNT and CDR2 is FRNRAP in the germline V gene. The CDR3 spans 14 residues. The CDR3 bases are TGTGCTAGTGCCATACAGGGGGCAGGGGAGACCCAGTACTTC. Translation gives CASAIQGAGETQYF.

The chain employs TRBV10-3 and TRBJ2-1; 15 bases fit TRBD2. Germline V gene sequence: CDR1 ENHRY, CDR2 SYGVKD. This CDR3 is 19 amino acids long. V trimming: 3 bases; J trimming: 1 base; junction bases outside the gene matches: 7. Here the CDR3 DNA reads TGTGCCATCAGTGACCCGGGACTAGCGGGGGGCCGTTCCTACAATGAGCAGTTCTTC. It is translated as CAISDPGLAGGRSYNEQFF.

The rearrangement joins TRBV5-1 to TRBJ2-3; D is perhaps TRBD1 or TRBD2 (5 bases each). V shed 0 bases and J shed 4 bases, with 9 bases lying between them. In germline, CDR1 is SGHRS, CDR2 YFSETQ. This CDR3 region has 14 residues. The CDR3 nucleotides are TGCGCCAGCAGCTTGGCCCAGGGACCAGATACGCAGTATTTT. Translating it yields CASSLAQGPDTQYF.

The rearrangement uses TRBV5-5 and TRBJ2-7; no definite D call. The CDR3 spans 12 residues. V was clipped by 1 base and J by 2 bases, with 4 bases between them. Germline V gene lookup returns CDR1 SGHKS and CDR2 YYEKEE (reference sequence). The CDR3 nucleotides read TGTGCCAGCAGCTTGAGCCCCTACGAGCAGTACTTC. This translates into CASSLSPYEQYF.

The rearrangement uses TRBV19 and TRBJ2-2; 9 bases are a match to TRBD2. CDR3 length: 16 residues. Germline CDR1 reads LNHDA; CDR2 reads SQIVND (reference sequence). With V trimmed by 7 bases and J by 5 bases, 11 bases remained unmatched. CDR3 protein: CASTSRSGGFTGELFF. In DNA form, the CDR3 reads TGTGCCAGTACCTCCAGGAGCGGGGGGTTTACCGGGGAGCTGTTTTTT.

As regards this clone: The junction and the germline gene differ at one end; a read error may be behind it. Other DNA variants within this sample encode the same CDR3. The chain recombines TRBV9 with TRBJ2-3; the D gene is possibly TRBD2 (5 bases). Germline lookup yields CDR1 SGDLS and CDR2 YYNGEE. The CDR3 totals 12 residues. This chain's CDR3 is CASSGHTDTQYF. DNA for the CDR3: TGCGCCAGCAGCGGCCACACAGATACGCAGTATTTT.

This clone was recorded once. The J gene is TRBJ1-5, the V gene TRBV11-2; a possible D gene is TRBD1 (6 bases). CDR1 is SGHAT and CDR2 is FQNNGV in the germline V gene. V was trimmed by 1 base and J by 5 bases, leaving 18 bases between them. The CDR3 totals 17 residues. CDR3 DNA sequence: TGTGCCAGCAGCTTAGTATGGCCAGGGGCCGGGGATCAGCCCCAGCATTTT. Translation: CASSLVWPGAGDQPQHF.

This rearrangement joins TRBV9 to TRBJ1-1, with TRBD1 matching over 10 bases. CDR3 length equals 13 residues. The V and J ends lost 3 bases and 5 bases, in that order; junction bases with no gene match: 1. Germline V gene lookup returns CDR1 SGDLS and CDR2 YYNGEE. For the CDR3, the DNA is TGTGCCAGCAGCGGGGGACAGGGGACTGAAGCTTTCTTT. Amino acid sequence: CASSGGQGTEAFF.

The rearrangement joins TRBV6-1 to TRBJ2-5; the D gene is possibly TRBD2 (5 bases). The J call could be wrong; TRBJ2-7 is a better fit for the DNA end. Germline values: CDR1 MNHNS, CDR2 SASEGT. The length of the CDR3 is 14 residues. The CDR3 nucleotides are TGTGCCAGCAGTGCCCGGACTTCCCTCTACGAGCAGTACTTC. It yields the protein CASSARTSLYEQYF.

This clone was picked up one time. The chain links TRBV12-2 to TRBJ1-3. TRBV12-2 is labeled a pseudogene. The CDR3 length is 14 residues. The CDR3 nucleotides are TGTGCAAGTCCCCAAAGAGACTCTGGAAACACCATATATTTT. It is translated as CASPQRDSGNTIYF.

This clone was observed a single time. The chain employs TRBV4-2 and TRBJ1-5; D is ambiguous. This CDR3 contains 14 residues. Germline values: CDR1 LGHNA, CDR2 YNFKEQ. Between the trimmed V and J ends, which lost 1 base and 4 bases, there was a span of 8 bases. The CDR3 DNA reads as TGTGCCAGCAGCCAAGGTCTGGGGAATCAGCCCCAGCATTTT. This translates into CASSQGLGNQPQHF.

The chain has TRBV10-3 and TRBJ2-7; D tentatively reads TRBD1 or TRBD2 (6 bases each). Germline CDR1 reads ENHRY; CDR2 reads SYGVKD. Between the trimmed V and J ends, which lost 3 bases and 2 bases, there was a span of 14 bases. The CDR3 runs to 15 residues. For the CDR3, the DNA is TGTGCCATCAGTGATCGCGGGACACGAGCCTACGAGCAGTACTTC. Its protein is CAISDRGTRAYEQYF.

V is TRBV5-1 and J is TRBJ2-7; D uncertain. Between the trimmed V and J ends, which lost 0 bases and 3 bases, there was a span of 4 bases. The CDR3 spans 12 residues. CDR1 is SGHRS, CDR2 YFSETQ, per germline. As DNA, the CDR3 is TGCGCCAGCAGCTTGGGGGGCTACGAGCAGTACTTC. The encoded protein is CASSLGGYEQYF.